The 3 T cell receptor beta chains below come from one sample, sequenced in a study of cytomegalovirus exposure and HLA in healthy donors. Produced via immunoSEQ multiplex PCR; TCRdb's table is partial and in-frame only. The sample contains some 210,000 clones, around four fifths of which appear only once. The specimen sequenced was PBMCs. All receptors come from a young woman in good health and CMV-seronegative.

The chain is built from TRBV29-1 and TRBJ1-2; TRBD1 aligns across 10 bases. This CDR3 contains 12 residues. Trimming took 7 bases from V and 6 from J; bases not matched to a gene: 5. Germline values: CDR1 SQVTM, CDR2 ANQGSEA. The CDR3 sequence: CSGAGTGDGYTF. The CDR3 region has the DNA TGCAGCGGAGCCGGGACAGGGGATGGCTACACCTTC.

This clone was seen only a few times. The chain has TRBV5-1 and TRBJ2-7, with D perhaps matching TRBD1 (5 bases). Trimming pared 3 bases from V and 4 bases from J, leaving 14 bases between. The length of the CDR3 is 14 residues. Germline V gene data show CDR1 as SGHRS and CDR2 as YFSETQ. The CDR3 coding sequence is TGCGCCAGCAGCTCAGCAGGGTCTTTGTACGAGCAGTACTTC. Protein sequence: CASSSAGSLYEQYF. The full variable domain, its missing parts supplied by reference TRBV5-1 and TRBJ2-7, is KAGVTQTPRYLIKTRGQQVTLSCSPISGHRSVSWYQQTPGQGLQFLFEYFSETQRNKGNFPGRFSGRQFSNSRSEMNVSTLELGDSALYLCASSSAGSLYEQYFGPGTRLTVT.

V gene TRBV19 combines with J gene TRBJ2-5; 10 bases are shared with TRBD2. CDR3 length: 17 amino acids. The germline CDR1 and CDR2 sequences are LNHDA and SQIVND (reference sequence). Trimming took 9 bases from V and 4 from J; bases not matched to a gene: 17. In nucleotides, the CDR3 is TGTGCCAGCACCCCGGGGAGCGGGGGGGCCGTGGCAGAGACCCAGTACTTC. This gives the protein CASTPGSGGAVAETQYF.